This T cell receptor (beta chain) was documented in a study of blood T cell repertoires in COVID-19. Study background: There were acute and convalescent COVID-19 samples, and they came from the United States, Italy and Spain. T cells, B-cell-depleted T cells, or PBMCs provided the cDNA or gDNA that served as material.

Authors' processing steps: Nucleated cell number was recorded as an estimate derived from reference gene primer amplification. Assay: immunoSEQ multiplex PCR; the TCRdb copy retains only in-frame clones and omits some. V and J calls and clone size come straight from that table; D and trimming were deduced from the DNA. The table shows about 100,000 clones, with roughly nine tenths occurring only once. This clone has a handful of counts. The CDR3 covers 17 residues. The germline V gene encodes CDR1 SGHTA and CDR2 FQGNSA. The V gene lost 5 bases and the J gene lost 7 bases, with 23 bases spanning the gap.

Sequenced sample: peripheral blood. The TCR originated in a man in his 60s with acute or convalescent COVID-19. The J gene is TRBJ2-2, the V gene TRBV7-2, with unresolved D. As DNA, the CDR3 is TGTGCCAGCAGCCTACCACTGACTTCGCCCCTGGACGGGGAGCTGTTTTTT. Translating gives CASSLPLTSPLDGELFF.